This is a list of T cell receptor beta chains from one sample in a study of T cells expressing NK-cell markers. Following a re-call of the 5' RACE reads, TCRdb has one entry per CDR3 protein and lacks DNA. This sample's table reports thousands of distinct CDR3 sequences. Sequencing used blood T cells: a sorted CD56 or NKG2C T cell subset, CD4+ or CD8+ T cells, or bulk PBMC T cells (not recorded which). The receptors stem from a man aged 18-69 years in good health. Each CDR3 is given with its conserved first and last residue.

J | V | CDR3
TRBJ2-2 | TRBV10-3 | CAISEGLAGENTGELFF
TRBJ2-1 | TRBV6-4 | CASSDSGTSGATEQFF
TRBJ1-1 | TRBV12-3/TRBV12-4 | CASSLFRGLMTEAFF
TRBJ2-3 | TRBV6-6 | CASSYSLINTQYF
TRBJ2-3 | TRBV9 | CASSGRDSTDTQYF
TRBJ1-2 | TRBV6-4 | CASSDGTVAGYTF
TRBJ2-3 | TRBV4-2 | CASSQVEGGGTDTQYF
TRBJ2-2 | TRBV6-4 | CASSERGDTGELFF
TRBJ2-1 | TRBV6-4 | CASSDRDGGHNEQFF
TRBJ2-1 | TRBV15 | CATSREGAGSYNEQFF
TRBJ2-1 | TRBV12-3/TRBV12-4 | CASSLDQGGPEDEQFF
TRBJ2-3 | TRBV6-4 | CASSPGTGRPDTQYF
TRBJ1-6 | TRBV9 | CASSFQVDNSPLHF
TRBJ1-2 | TRBV3-1 | CASSPAGQPNYGYTF
TRBJ1-1 | TRBV7-8 | CASSSRGFGNTEAFF
TRBJ2-3 | TRBV11-2 | CASSLGGAGGYTDTQYF
TRBJ2-1 | TRBV28 | CASRQGGWNEQFF
TRBJ1-1 | TRBV5-1 | CASSTSTVSKNTEAFF
TRBJ2-3 | TRBV6-2/TRBV6-3 | CASSRGAGSTDTQYF
TRBJ1-6 | TRBV6-1 | CASSDRPDNSPLHF
TRBJ2-1 | TRBV6-4 | CASSDSRAGGNEQFF
TRBJ2-3 | TRBV6-1 | CASSLTSGSTDTQYF
TRBJ2-2 | TRBV10-2 | CASSERGGIIGELFF
TRBJ2-7 | TRBV6-5 | CASSLLAGASYEQYF
TRBJ1-6 | TRBV25-1 | CASSPGTESSPLHF
TRBJ2-2 | TRBV19 | CASSIVVENTGELFF
TRBJ2-3 | TRBV7-8 | CASSLSPAGGLFTDTQYF
TRBJ2-2 | TRBV2 | CASRDPRLAHTGELFF
TRBJ2-5 | TRBV24-1 | CATSEGVGETQYF
TRBJ1-6 | TRBV6-1 | CASSDAQDNSPLHF
TRBJ1-3 | TRBV4-2 | CASSQHRDGGNTIYF
TRBJ2-2 | TRBV6-4 | CASSESAGGTGELFF
TRBJ1-2 | TRBV2 | CASSSWVVGGYYGYTF
TRBJ1-4 | TRBV3-1 | CASSAQGGAREKLFF
TRBJ2-5 | TRBV5-1 | CASSLATLVRETQYF
TRBJ2-1 | TRBV29-1 | CSGNERGDHNEQFF
TRBJ2-3 | TRBV6-4 | CASSSGTGGTDTQYF
TRBJ2-3 | TRBV19 | CASSLRDTDTQYF
TRBJ1-1 | TRBV3-1 | CASSPAGGGTEAFF
TRBJ1-5 | TRBV6-1 | CASSPYRGLGQPQHF
TRBJ1-1 | TRBV7-2 | CASSPQGAQAFF
TRBJ2-3 | TRBV12-3/TRBV12-4 | CASSGADTQYF
TRBJ1-2 | TRBV2 | CASSEDTYGYTF
TRBJ2-7 | TRBV10-3 | CAISGGGKVWDEQYF
TRBJ2-7 | TRBV27 | CASSPHGGASYEQYF
TRBJ2-1 | TRBV7-3 | CASSRTRDTTYNEQFF
TRBJ2-3 | TRBV12-5 | CASGLGRLAGGTDTQYF
TRBJ2-1 | TRBV20-1 | CSASDRVDYNEQFF
TRBJ1-5 | TRBV6-1 | CASSEAPGSNQPQHF
TRBJ1-4 | TRBV7-8 | CASSGTGVEKLFF
TRBJ1-1 | TRBV5-6 | CASSLFGTGGRTEAFF
TRBJ2-1 | TRBV12-3/TRBV12-4 | CASSTGGLGGYNEQFF
TRBJ2-5 | TRBV28 | CAMLAGGGETQYF
TRBJ1-1 | TRBV20-1 | CSARDLGGQLNTEAFF
TRBJ2-7 | TRBV20-1 | CSAPTSGDPLEQYF
TRBJ1-1 | TRBV6-1 | CASSGTGEYTEAFF
TRBJ2-2 | TRBV12-3/TRBV12-4 | CASGETGVNTGELFF
TRBJ1-2 | TRBV3-1 | CASSPRGSGYTF
TRBJ2-3 | TRBV6-4 | CASSDSPGTDTQYF